The TCR beta chain under discussion was sequenced for a study of T-cell reconstitution after alpha-beta-depleted transplantation in children. The TCRbeta library was prepared with unique molecular identifiers. TCRdb reprocessed the PCR reads with MiXCR, giving one entry per CDR3 protein. In the table there are hundreds of thousands of distinct CDR3 sequences, about 10% of which are singletons. V was pared by 6 bases and J by 11 bases, with 14 bases between. Germline V lookup: CDR1 MNHEY, CDR2 SVGAGI. CDR3 length: 12 amino acids. The TCR was taken from a human donor who donated a stem cell graft to a child with SCID. The chain combines TRBV6-5 with TRBJ1-5; a weak D match, TRBD1 (5 bases). Sequencing was performed on PBMCs from the stem cell graft donor, taken from the stem cell graft. The CDR3 sequence is CASRGNRGSQHF. Here the CDR3 DNA reads TGTGCCAGCAGAGGTAACCGGGGCTCCCAGCATTTT.